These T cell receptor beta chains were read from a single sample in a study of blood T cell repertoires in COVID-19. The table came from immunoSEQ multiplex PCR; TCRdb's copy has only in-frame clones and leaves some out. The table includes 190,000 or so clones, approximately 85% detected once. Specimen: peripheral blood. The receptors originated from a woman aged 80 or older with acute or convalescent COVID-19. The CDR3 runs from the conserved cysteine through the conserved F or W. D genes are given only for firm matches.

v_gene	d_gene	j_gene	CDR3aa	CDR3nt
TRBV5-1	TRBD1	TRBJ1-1	CASSLGLRTGGNTEAFF	TGCGCCAGCAGCTTGGGGCTGCGGACAGGGGGGAACACTGAAGCTTTCTTT
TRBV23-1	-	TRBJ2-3	CASMGRDTQYF	TGCGCCAGCATGGGGCGCGATACGCAGTATTTT
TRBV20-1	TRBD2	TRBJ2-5	CSIAGQETQYF	TGCAGTATAGCGGGGCAAGAGACCCAGTACTTC
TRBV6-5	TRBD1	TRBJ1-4	CASRRDRTNEKLFF	TGTGCCAGCAGAAGGGACAGAACTAATGAAAAACTGTTTTTT
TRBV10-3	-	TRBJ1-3	CAISDTVSSGNTIYF	TGTGCCATCAGTGATACAGTCAGCTCTGGAAACACCATATATTTT
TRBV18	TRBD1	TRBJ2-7	CASSPYTWGQGKSYEQYF	TGTGCCAGCTCACCGTATACGTGGGGACAGGGAAAAAGCTACGAGCAGTACTTC
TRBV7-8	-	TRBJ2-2	CASSGWQMNTGELFF	TGTGCCAGCAGCGGCTGGCAGATGAACACCGGGGAGCTGTTTTTT
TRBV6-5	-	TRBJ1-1	CASSPQGYTEAFF	TGTGCCAGCAGCCCACAGGGATATACTGAAGCTTTCTTT
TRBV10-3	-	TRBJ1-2	CAISVRGGKDGYTF	TGTGCCATCAGTGTTAGAGGGGGAAAGGATGGCTACACCTTC
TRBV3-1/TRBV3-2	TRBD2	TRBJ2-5	CASSQGLAGVETQYF	TGTGCCAGCAGCCAAGGACTAGCGGGAGTGGAGACCCAGTACTTC
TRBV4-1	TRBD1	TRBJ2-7	CASSPRRWDRAYEQYF	TGCGCCAGCAGCCCACGAAGGTGGGACAGGGCCTACGAGCAGTACTTC
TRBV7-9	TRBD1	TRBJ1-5	CASSLAGTGNQPQHF	TGTGCCAGCAGCCTGGCCGGGACAGGCAATCAGCCCCAGCATTTT
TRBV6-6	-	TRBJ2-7	CASSYGGGEQYF	TGTGCCAGCAGTTACGGGGGAGGCGAGCAGTACTTC
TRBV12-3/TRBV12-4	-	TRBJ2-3	CASERGDTQYF	TGTGCCAGCGAACGCGGAGATACGCAGTATTTT
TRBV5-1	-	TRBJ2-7	CASSFRGPLDEQYF	TGCGCCAGCAGCTTCAGGGGCCCTTTGGACGAGCAGTACTTC
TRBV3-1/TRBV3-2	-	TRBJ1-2	CASSQDGGYTF	TGTGCCAGCAGCCAAGATGGCGGCTACACCTTC
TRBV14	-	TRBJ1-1	CASSPRGMRTEAFF	TGTGCCAGCAGCCCGAGAGGGATGAGGACTGAAGCTTTCTTT